Presented here are 30 T cell receptor beta chains from one specimen sequenced in a study of T cell changes during pregnancy in multiple sclerosis. Method: immunoSEQ multiplex PCR; TCRdb's copy keeps in-frame clones and lacks some. This table has 65,000 to 80,000 clones, 90% to 95% appearing once. This material consisted of peripheral blood, taken in the first trimester of pregnancy. All receptors derive from a female donor with multiple sclerosis, enrolled in a pregnancy study.

The genes are TRBV5-4 and TRBJ2-1; 14 bases match TRBD2. Germline V lookup: CDR1 SGHNT, CDR2 YYREEE (reference sequence). CDR3 length: 16 residues. The J segment lost 5 bases and the V segment lost 4 bases, leaving 5 bases of the junction unmatched. CDR3 nucleotides: TGTGCCAGCAGCCTTCGACTAGCGGGGGGGCACAATGAGCAGTTCTTC. Protein sequence: CASSLRLAGGHNEQFF.

J is TRBJ1-5 and V is TRBV6-1; D ambiguous. Trimming shortened V by 10 bases and J by 0 bases, and 10 bases separated the two germline ends. Germline V gene lookup returns CDR1 MNHNS and CDR2 SASEGT. This CDR3 contains 13 residues. The CDR3 is CATQYYSNQPQHF. DNA of the CDR3: TGTGCCACCCAGTATTATAGCAATCAGCCCCAGCATTTT.

The chain joins TRBV5-4 to TRBJ2-2, with D perhaps TRBD2 (6 bases). Between the trimmed V and J ends, which lost 4 bases and 0 bases, there was a span of 16 bases. Per the germline V gene, CDR1 is SGHNT and CDR2 is YYREEE (reference sequence). This CDR3 is 17 amino acids long. The DNA of the CDR3 is TGTGCCAGCAGCAGATTTGGGACTTTCGCGAACACCGGGGAGCTGTTTTTT. Translating it yields CASSRFGTFANTGELFF.

In its sample, this clone was seen once. The rearrangement joins TRBV19 to TRBJ2-5, with D possibly TRBD1 on 6 matching bases. The CDR3 is 14 residues long. The germline V and J ends were trimmed by 3 bases and 2 bases, with 10 bases remaining between them. Germline assignment: CDR1 LNHDA and CDR2 SQIVND (reference sequence). The CDR3 coding sequence is TGTGCCAGTAGTATGTGGGGGCCACAAGAGACCCAGTACTTC. This codes for CASSMWGPQETQYF.

The chain uses TRBV19 and TRBJ2-5; D is possibly TRBD1 (6 bases). The germline gives CDR1 LNHDA, CDR2 SQIVND (reference sequence). Trimming took off 10 bases at V and 10 bases at J, with 25 bases between the two ends. The CDR3 totals 14 residues. CDR3 sequence (DNA): TGTGCCACGTCGCGCCGGGACGGCCCAGGGGACCAGTACTTC. It is translated as CATSRRDGPGDQYF.

The V gene is TRBV28, the J gene TRBJ2-7; TRBD1 aligns across 8 bases. Trimming at V came to 3 bases and at J to 0 bases, leaving 7 bases not matched to a gene. In germline, CDR1 is MDHEN, CDR2 SYDVKM. This CDR3 comprises 16 residues. CDR3 sequence: CASSFPRTGGSYEQYF. The CDR3 DNA reads as TGTGCCAGCAGTTTCCCTCGAACAGGGGGCTCCTACGAGCAGTACTTC.

The chain combines TRBV28 with TRBJ2-4; D perhaps matches TRBD1 (6 bases). With 3 bases removed from V and 8 bases from J, the gap between germline ends came to 14 bases. Germline V gene sequence: CDR1 MDHEN, CDR2 SYDVKM. The CDR3 contains 14 residues. Here the CDR3 DNA reads TGTGCCAGCAGTTTCACAGGGTCGGACTACATTCAGTACTTC. Amino acid sequence: CASSFTGSDYIQYF.

This sequence joins TRBV5-1 and TRBJ2-7; TRBD1 matches 11 bases. V was clipped by 4 bases and J by 2 bases; unmatched bases: 2. Per the germline V gene, CDR1 is SGHRS and CDR2 is YFSETQ. The CDR3 sequence is 14 residues long. CDR3 sequence (DNA): TGCGCCAGCAGCGGGACAGGGGGGACCTACGAGCAGTACTTC. Protein sequence: CASSGTGGTYEQYF.

The chain recombines TRBV5-1 with TRBJ2-5, with 8 bases matching TRBD1. The ends lost 3 bases at V and 5 bases at J; junction bases unmatched: 6. The germline V gene has CDR1 SGHRS and CDR2 YFSETQ. The CDR3 runs to 14 residues. The CDR3 DNA reads TGCGCCAGCAGCTCATCGCAGGGGGCCGAGACCCAGTACTTC. Protein sequence: CASSSSQGAETQYF. Based on the CDR3 plus reference TRBV5-1 and TRBJ2-5, the full variable domain is KAGVTQTPRYLIKTRGQQVTLSCSPISGHRSVSWYQQTPGQGLQFLFEYFSETQRNKGNFPGRFSGRQFSNSRSEMNVSTLELGDSALYLCASSSSQGAETQYFGPGTRLLVL.

The chain combines TRBV7-2 with TRBJ1-2; D perhaps matches TRBD1 (5 bases). The CDR3 is made up of 11 amino acids. Trimming removed 6 bases from V and 7 bases from J, with 9 bases in between. Germline V gives CDR1 SGHTA, CDR2 FQGNSA. In DNA form, the CDR3 reads TGTGCCAGCAGTCCGGACACTGGCTACACCTTC. Its protein product is CASSPDTGYTF.

The chain links TRBV27 to TRBJ2-7, with a tentative D call TRBD1 (7 bases). Germline loops: CDR1 MNHEY, CDR2 SMNVEV (reference sequence). The ends were cut back, 7 bases at V and 3 bases at J, with 19 bases in the middle. CDR3 size: 15 residues. CDR3: CASTLRGQGGYEQYF. CDR3 DNA sequence: TGTGCCAGCACCCTACGGGGGCAGGGGGGCTACGAGCAGTACTTC.

The V gene is TRBV19, the J gene TRBJ2-7; 10 bases align to TRBD2. The germline CDR1 and CDR2 sequences are LNHDA and SQIVND (reference sequence). The CDR3 has 15 amino acids. The V segment lost 1 base and the J segment 6 bases; nucleotides outside the gene matches: 6. CDR3 in DNA: TGTGCCAGTAGTATAGGGACTAGCGGCCAGGGCGAGCAGTACTTC. Translation: CASSIGTSGQGEQYF.

The chain joins TRBV7-3 to TRBJ2-3; tentatively, D is TRBD2 (5 bases). The CDR3 runs 15 residues. CDR1 is SGHTA and CDR2 is FQGTGA in the germline V gene. V lost 4 bases and J 3 bases, leaving 14 bases between the germline ends. CDR3 bases: TGTGCCAGCAGCTCCTCGGGGTGGAGAACAGATACGCAGTATTTT. Translating gives CASSSSGWRTDTQYF.

The CDR3 protein is CASSQDQSDTYEQYF. CDR3 nucleotide sequence: TGCGCCAGCAGCCAAGATCAGTCAGACACCTACGAGCAGTACTTC. V is TRBV4-1 and J is TRBJ2-7; D not certain. This CDR3 is 15 amino acids long. The V gene lost 0 bases and the J gene lost 2 bases, with 11 bases spanning the gap. CDR1 is MGHRA and CDR2 is YSYEKL in the germline V gene.

This chain joins TRBV7-9 and TRBJ1-2; perhaps TRBD1 as D (5 bases). Per germline, CDR1 SEHNR and CDR2 FQNEAQ (reference sequence). The CDR3 contains 17 residues. The ends were cut back, 5 bases at V and 4 bases at J, with 23 bases in the middle. The CDR3, as DNA: TGTGCCAGCAGCATCCCTTCGGCGGGGGGGGGAGTCTATGGCTACACCTTC. Amino acids: CASSIPSAGGGVYGYTF.

The chain couples TRBV19 to TRBJ2-1, with D maybe TRBD2 (8 bases). The CDR3 has 17 residues. Between the trimmed V and J ends, which lost 3 bases and 9 bases, there was a span of 24 bases. Germline loops: CDR1 LNHDA, CDR2 SQIVND (reference sequence). In DNA form, the CDR3 reads TGTGCCAGTAGTATTGTAGTCGGGACTAGGGGGCTCGTTGAGCAGTTCTTC. As protein: CASSIVVGTRGLVEQFF.

The gene calls are TRBV2 and TRBJ2-7; D gene unclear. V was trimmed by 1 base and J by 3 bases, leaving 7 bases between them. This CDR3 has 13 residues. Germline lookup yields CDR1 SNHLY and CDR2 FYNNEI. The CDR3 sequence: CASSEGPGYEQYF. CDR3 sequence (DNA): TGTGCCAGCAGTGAAGGCCCCGGCTACGAGCAGTACTTC.

This clone was detected once. The chain is built from TRBV5-8 and TRBJ2-3; 9 positions match TRBD2. Germline V lookup: CDR1 SGHTS, CDR2 YDEGEE. The trim removed 0 bases at V and 0 bases at J, leaving 5 bases unmatched. There are 17 residues in the CDR3. CDR3: CASSLGLAGTSTDTQYF. For the CDR3, the DNA is TGTGCCAGCAGCTTGGGGCTAGCGGGGACTAGCACAGATACGCAGTATTTT.

The chain is built from TRBV6-6 and TRBJ2-4; 7 nucleotides agree with TRBD1. Looked up from germline, CDR1 is MNHNY and CDR2 is SVGAGI (reference sequence). V lost 5 bases to trimming and J lost 7 bases; unmatched junction nucleotides: 2. This CDR3 has 12 amino acids. DNA of the CDR3: TGTGCCAGCAGTCCGACAGGGAACATTCAGTACTTC. This sequence encodes CASSPTGNIQYF.

The sample holds a few counts of this clone. The chain combines TRBV4-1 with TRBJ1-2; tentatively, D is TRBD1 (6 bases). Germline V gene data show CDR1 as MGHRA and CDR2 as YSYEKL. Deletions cut 0 bases from V and 4 bases from J, with 15 bases between. The CDR3 consists of 16 residues. CDR3 nucleotides: TGCGCCAGCAGCCAAGAGTTGAACAGGGACCGCTATGGCTACACCTTC. Its protein is CASSQELNRDRYGYTF.

This clone was picked up a small number of times. The rearrangement joins TRBV5-1 to TRBJ1-1, with D possibly TRBD1 on 6 matching bases. The CDR3 totals 14 residues. V was clipped by 9 bases and J by 1 base, with 16 bases between them. CDR1 SGHRS and CDR2 YFSETQ come from the germline V gene. This CDR3 is CATAWGQENTEAFF. In nucleotides, the CDR3 is TGCGCCACCGCTTGGGGGCAGGAGAACACTGAAGCTTTCTTT.

V gene TRBV6-5 combines with J gene TRBJ1-6; the match to TRBD1 covers 7 bases. The V and J ends lost 2 bases and 9 bases, in that order; junction bases with no gene match: 4. CDR1 MNHEY and CDR2 SVGAGI come from the germline V gene. The CDR3 length is 14 residues. The CDR3 sequence is CASSYRAGGSPLHF. CDR3 DNA: TGTGCCAGCAGTTACCGAGCAGGGGGTTCACCCCTCCACTTT.

V usage is TRBV5-4 and J usage is TRBJ2-5; weak D call: TRBD1 (5 bases). The CDR3 is made up of 14 amino acids. Germline assignment: CDR1 SGHNT and CDR2 YYREEE (reference sequence). V was trimmed by 4 bases and J by 4 bases, leaving 14 bases between them. The CDR3 spells CASSGPGPAETQYF. In nucleotides, the CDR3 is TGTGCCAGCAGCGGGCCAGGGCCTGCAGAGACCCAGTACTTC. Full variable domain (rest looked up from reference TRBV5-4 and TRBJ2-5): ETGVTQSPTHLIKTRGQQVTLRCSSQSGHNTVSWYQQALGQGPQFIFQYYREEENGRGNFPPRFSGLQFPNYSSELNVNALELDDSALYLCASSGPGPAETQYFGPGTRLLVL.

The genes are TRBV5-1 and TRBJ2-7, with 8 bases lining up with TRBD2. With V trimmed by 4 bases and J by 1 base, 7 bases remained unmatched. This CDR3 contains 15 residues. CDR1 and CDR2 from the germline V gene are SGHRS and YFSETQ. CDR3 sequence reads: CASSPGGQPSYEQYF. The CDR3 DNA sequence: TGCGCCAGCAGCCCGGGAGGGCAGCCTTCCTACGAGCAGTACTTC. The full variable domain, rest sourced from reference TRBV5-1 and TRBJ2-7, is KAGVTQTPRYLIKTRGQQVTLSCSPISGHRSVSWYQQTPGQGLQFLFEYFSETQRNKGNFPGRFSGRQFSNSRSEMNVSTLELGDSALYLCASSPGGQPSYEQYFGPGTRLTVT.

The V call is TRBV9, the J call TRBJ2-2, with 13 bases matching TRBD2. The V gene's germline CDR1 is SGDLS and CDR2 YYNGEE. This CDR3 is built from 18 residues. V shed 5 bases, J shed 6 bases, and the junction held 13 bases outside the gene matches. CDR3 nucleotide sequence: TGTGCCAGCAGTGGACTAGCGGGAGAAAGGGTGCGGGCCGGGGAGCTGTTTTTT. Encoded protein: CASSGLAGERVRAGELFF. The full variable domain, rest sourced from reference TRBV9 and TRBJ2-2, is DSGVTQTPKHLITATGQRVTLRCSPRSGDLSVYWYQQSLDQGLQFLIQYYNGEERAKGNILERFSAQQFPDLHSELNLSSLELGDSALYFCASSGLAGERVRAGELFFGEGSRLTVL.

V is TRBV15 and J is TRBJ1-5; D gene ambiguous. The CDR3 length is 14 residues. Germline V lookup: CDR1 LNHNV, CDR2 YYDKDF (reference sequence). V was shortened by 1 base and J by 7 bases, with 11 bases between the two germline ends. The CDR3 spells CATSRGTGRQPQHF. Written as DNA, the CDR3 is TGTGCCACCAGCAGAGGAACGGGTCGACAGCCCCAGCATTTT.

This rearrangement joins TRBV5-1 to TRBJ1-5; 8 bases agree with TRBD1. CDR3 length equals 15 residues. Per the germline V gene, CDR1 is SGHRS and CDR2 is YFSETQ. The V gene end was trimmed by 0 bases and the J gene end by 5 bases; junction bases not matched to a gene: 4. CDR3 nucleotide sequence: TGCGCCAGCAGCTTGGAGGGACAGGATTATCAGCCCCAGCATTTT. Its protein is CASSLEGQDYQPQHF.

J is TRBJ2-1 and V is TRBV7-2; TRBD2 agrees at 14 bases. The germline V gene encodes CDR1 SGHTA and CDR2 FQGNSA. The V and J ends lost 3 bases and 4 bases, in that order; junction bases with no gene match: 2. This CDR3 is 16 amino acids long. The CDR3 spells CASSFGLAGGYNEQFF. CDR3 nucleotide sequence: TGTGCCAGCAGCTTTGGACTAGCGGGGGGTTACAATGAGCAGTTCTTC. Full variable domain (rest looked up from reference TRBV7-2 and TRBJ2-1): GAGVSQSPSNKVTEKGKDVELRCDPISGHTALYWYRQSLGQGLEFLIYFQGNSAPDKSGLPSDRFSAERTGGSVSTLTIQRTQQEDSAVYLCASSFGLAGGYNEQFFGPGTRLTVL.

V is TRBV4-3 and J is TRBJ2-3; TRBD2 matches 11 bases. The CDR3 runs 16 residues. Per germline, CDR1 LGHNA and CDR2 YSLEER. V was pared by 0 bases and J by 1 base, with 0 bases of the junction left unmatched. Here the CDR3 DNA reads TGCGCCAGCAGCCAAGAACTAGCGGGGGGCACAGATACGCAGTATTTT. Protein product: CASSQELAGGTDTQYF.

The gene calls are TRBV7-9 and TRBJ2-7; TRBD1 matches 11 bases. Germline CDR1 is SEHNR and CDR2 is FQNEAQ (reference sequence). The CDR3 contains 16 residues. Trimming cost V 5 bases and J 6 bases; bases outside gene matches: 12. In DNA, the CDR3 is TGTGCCAGCAGCCCCCGGAAGGACAGGGGGCTGGGCGAGCAGTACTTC. As protein: CASSPRKDRGLGEQYF.